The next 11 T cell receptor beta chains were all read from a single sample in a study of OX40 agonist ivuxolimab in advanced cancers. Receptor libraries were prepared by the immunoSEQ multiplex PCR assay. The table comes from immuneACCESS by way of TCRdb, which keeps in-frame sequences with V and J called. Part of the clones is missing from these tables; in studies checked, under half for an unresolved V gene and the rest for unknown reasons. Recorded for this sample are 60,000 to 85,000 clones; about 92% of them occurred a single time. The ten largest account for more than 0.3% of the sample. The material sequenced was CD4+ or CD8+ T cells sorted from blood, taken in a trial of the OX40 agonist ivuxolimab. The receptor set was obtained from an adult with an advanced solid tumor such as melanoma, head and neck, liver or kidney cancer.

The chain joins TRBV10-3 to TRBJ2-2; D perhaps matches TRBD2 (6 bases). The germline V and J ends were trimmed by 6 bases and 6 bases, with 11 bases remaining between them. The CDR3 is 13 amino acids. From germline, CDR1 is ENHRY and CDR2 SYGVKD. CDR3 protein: CAISLLASGELFF. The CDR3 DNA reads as TGTGCCATCAGCCTACTAGCTTCCGGGGAGCTGTTTTTT.

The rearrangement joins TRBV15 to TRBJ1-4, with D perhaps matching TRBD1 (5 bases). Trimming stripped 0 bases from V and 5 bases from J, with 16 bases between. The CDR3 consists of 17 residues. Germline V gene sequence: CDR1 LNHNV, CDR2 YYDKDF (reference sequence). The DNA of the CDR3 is TGTGCCACCAGCAGAGAGGGAATTCTCGGGGCGAATGAAAAACTGTTTTTT. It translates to CATSREGILGANEKLFF.

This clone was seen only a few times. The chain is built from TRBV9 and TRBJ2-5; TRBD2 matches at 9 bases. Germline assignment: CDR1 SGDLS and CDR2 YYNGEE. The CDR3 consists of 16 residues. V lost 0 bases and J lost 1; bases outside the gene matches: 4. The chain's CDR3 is CASSVGSSGVQETQYF. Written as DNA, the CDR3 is TGTGCCAGCAGCGTAGGGTCTAGCGGGGTCCAAGAGACCCAGTACTTC.

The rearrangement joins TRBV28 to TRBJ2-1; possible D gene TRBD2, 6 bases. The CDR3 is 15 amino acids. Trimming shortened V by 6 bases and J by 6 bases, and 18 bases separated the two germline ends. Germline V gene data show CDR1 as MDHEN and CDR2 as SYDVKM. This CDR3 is CASRIPRGFGNEQFF. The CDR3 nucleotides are TGTGCCAGCAGAATCCCCCGGGGGTTTGGCAATGAGCAGTTCTTC.

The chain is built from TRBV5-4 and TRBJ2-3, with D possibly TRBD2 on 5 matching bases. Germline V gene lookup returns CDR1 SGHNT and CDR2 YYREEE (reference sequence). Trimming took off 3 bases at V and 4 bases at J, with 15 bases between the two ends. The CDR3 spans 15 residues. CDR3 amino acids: CASSSASGFPDTQYF. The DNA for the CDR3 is TGTGCCAGCAGCTCAGCCAGCGGATTTCCAGATACGCAGTATTTT.

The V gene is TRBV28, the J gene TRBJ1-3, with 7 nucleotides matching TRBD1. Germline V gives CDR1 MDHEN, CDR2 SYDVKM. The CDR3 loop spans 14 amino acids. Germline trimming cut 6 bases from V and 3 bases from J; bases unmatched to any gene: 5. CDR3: CASRSGQFGNTIYF. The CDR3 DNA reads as TGTGCCAGCAGATCGGGACAGTTTGGAAACACCATATATTTT.

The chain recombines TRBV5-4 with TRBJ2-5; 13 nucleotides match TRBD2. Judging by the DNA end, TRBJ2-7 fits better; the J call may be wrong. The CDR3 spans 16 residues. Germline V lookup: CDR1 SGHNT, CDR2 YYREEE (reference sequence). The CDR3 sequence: CASSVGLAGVVGEQYF. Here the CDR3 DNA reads TGTGCCAGCAGCGTAGGACTAGCGGGAGTGGTAGGCGAGCAGTACTTC.

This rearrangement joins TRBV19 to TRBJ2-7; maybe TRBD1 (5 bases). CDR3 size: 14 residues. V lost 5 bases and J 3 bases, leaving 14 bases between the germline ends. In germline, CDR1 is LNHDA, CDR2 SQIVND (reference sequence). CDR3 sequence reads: CASSWAGMNYEQYF. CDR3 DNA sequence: TGTGCCAGTAGTTGGGCAGGGATGAACTACGAGCAGTACTTC.

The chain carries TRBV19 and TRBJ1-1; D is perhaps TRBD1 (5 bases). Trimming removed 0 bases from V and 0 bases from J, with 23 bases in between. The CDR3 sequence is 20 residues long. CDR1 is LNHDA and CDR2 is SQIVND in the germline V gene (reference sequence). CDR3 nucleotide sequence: TGTGCCAGTAGTATAGATTTCAGTTCCGGGACCACGATCTTGAACACTGAAGCTTTCTTT. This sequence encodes CASSIDFSSGTTILNTEAFF.

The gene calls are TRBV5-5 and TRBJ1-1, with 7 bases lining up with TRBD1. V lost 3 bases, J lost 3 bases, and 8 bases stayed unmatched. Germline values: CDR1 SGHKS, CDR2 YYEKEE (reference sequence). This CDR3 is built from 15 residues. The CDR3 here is CASSYTGAWDTEAFF. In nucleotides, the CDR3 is TGTGCCAGCAGCTATACAGGGGCGTGGGACACTGAAGCTTTCTTT. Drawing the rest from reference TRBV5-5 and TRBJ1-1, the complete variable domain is DAGVTQSPTHLIKTRGQQVTLRCSPISGHKSVSWYQQVLGQGPQFIFQYYEKEERGRGNFPDRFSARQFPNYSSELNVNALLLGDSALYLCASSYTGAWDTEAFFGQGTRLTVV.

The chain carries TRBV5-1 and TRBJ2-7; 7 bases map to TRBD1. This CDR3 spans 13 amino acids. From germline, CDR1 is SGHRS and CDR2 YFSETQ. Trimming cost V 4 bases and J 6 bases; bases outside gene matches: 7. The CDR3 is CASSLQDRVEQYF. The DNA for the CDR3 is TGCGCCAGCAGCCTACAAGACAGGGTCGAGCAGTACTTC.